This T cell receptor (beta chain) comes out of a study of preoperative IRX-2 immunotherapy in early breast cancer (dated 2019 in TCRdb). Including cysteine and phenylalanine, the CDR3 has 14 amino acids. The only DNA kept is the CDR3, 42 bases in frame from the first base. CDR1 LGHNT and CDR2 FRNRAP are derived from the germline V gene. A distance of 11 bases separates the germline ends of V and J, which lose 6 bases and 1 base respectively. The library was produced with the immunoSEQ multiplex PCR assay. TCRdb mirrors the immuneACCESS table, restricted to in-frame sequences. Some clones are absent from its copies; in checked studies, under half trace to an unresolved V gene, and the reason for the others is unknown. This sample comprises under 40,000 clones, approximately 89% of them detected only once. The ten largest make up over 1.5% of the sample. Only one count was recorded for this clone. Its antigen is not yet known. Within one base of it there is no much larger clone, and no base qualities were kept.

The treatment or condition label on this specimen signifies: preoperative locoregional IRX-2 cytokine immunotherapy. The samples were obtained from a phase Ib study that tested preoperative, locoregional IRX-2 cytokine immunotherapy meant to prime immune responses. The donors were early-stage breast cancer patients who were given IRX-2 prior to surgery. The sequence was obtained from a human donor with breast cancer. This material consisted of tumor tissue, taken after IRX-2 immunotherapy. The chain is encoded by TRBV12-5 joined to TRBJ2-3, with a weak D call of TRBD2 (5 bases match). The encoded CDR3 is CASGPWTGTDTQYF. At the DNA level, the sequence is TGTGCTAGTGGCCCCTGGACTGGCACAGATACGCAGTATTTT.